The 15 T cell receptor beta chains in this list originate from one sample, sequenced in a study of blood T cell repertoires in COVID-19. Assay used: immunoSEQ multiplex PCR; TCRdb lists only in-frame clones, some missing. Of under 200,000 clones in the sample, approximately 86% are singletons; the top ten hold roughly 0.91%. The sample was peripheral blood. These receptors came from a man in his 60s with COVID-19, enrolled during active disease.

The chain uses TRBV5-1 and TRBJ1-1; 7 bases are a match to TRBD1. CDR1 and CDR2 from the germline V gene are SGHRS and YFSETQ. This CDR3 spans 14 amino acids. With 3 bases clipped from V and 3 bases from J, the junction kept 5 bases outside the gene matches. The CDR3 DNA reads as TGCGCCAGCAGCTCGGAGGGGACAGACACTGAAGCTTTCTTT. Translation gives CASSSEGTDTEAFF.

This chain joins TRBV2 and TRBJ1-2; D not certain. The CDR3 length is 14 residues. V lost 7 bases and J 4 bases, leaving 16 bases between the germline ends. Germline V gene lookup returns CDR1 SNHLY and CDR2 FYNNEI. CDR3: CASTGGEYGYGYTF. The CDR3 DNA reads as TGTGCCAGCACTGGCGGGGAATACGGCTATGGCTACACCTTC.

The rearrangement joins TRBV5-6 to TRBJ1-5; D is unresolved. The CDR3 extends over 14 amino acids. V lost 5 bases to trimming and J lost 2 bases, with 11 bases between them. The germline CDR1 and CDR2 sequences are SGHDT and YYEEEE. DNA for the CDR3: TGTGCCAGCAGTCCCCGGGAGGGCAATCAGCCCCAGCATTTT. This codes for CASSPREGNQPQHF. The whole variable domain, filled in from reference TRBV5-6 and TRBJ1-5, reads DAGVTQSPTHLIKTRGQQVTLRCSPKSGHDTVSWYQQALGQGPQFIFQYYEEEERQRGNFPDRFSGHQFPNYSSELNVNALLLGDSALYLCASSPREGNQPQHFGDGTRLSIL.

The chain is built from TRBV11-2 and TRBJ1-3; no clear D gene. The CDR3 spans 13 residues. Between the trimmed V and J ends, which lost 4 bases and 1 base, there was a span of 5 bases. Germline-derived CDR1 and CDR2 are SGHAT and FQNNGV. The CDR3 sequence is CASSSLSGNTIYF. The DNA for the CDR3 is TGTGCCAGCAGCTCCCTATCTGGAAACACCATATATTTT.

The chain is built from TRBV4-3 and TRBJ1-2; 7 nucleotides agree with TRBD1. Germline values: CDR1 LGHNA, CDR2 YSLEER. CDR3 length equals 18 residues. Trimming at V came to 1 base and at J to 4 bases, leaving 15 bases not matched to a gene. CDR3 DNA sequence: TGCGCCAGCAGCCAAGTGGGAGGAGGAACAGGGGCCAGCTATGGCTACACCTTC. It codes for CASSQVGGGTGASYGYTF.

The chain links TRBV6-1 to TRBJ2-5; D is ambiguous. Looked up from germline, CDR1 is MNHNS and CDR2 is SASEGT. CDR3 length equals 13 residues. V was trimmed by 2 bases and J by 2 bases, leaving 6 bases between them. The CDR3 sequence is CASSENGQETQYF. The CDR3 region has the DNA TGTGCCAGCAGTGAAAACGGGCAAGAGACCCAGTACTTC.

The V and J genes are TRBV27 and TRBJ1-1; 12 bases align to TRBD1. Trimming took 5 bases from V and 10 from J; bases not matched to a gene: 8. The germline CDR1 and CDR2 sequences are MNHEY and SMNVEV (reference sequence). This CDR3 comprises 14 residues. The CDR3 coding sequence is TGTGCCAGCAGTAACCGGGACAGGGGGCGCGGAGCTTTCTTT. It encodes CASSNRDRGRGAFF.

This chain links TRBV7-6 with TRBJ2-7; 8 bases map to TRBD1. The CDR3 contains 15 residues. Germline lookup yields CDR1 SGHVS and CDR2 FNYEAQ. The V segment lost 5 bases and the J segment 3 bases; nucleotides outside the gene matches: 9. This CDR3 reads CASSLTGGEVYEQYF. CDR3 nucleotide sequence: TGTGCCAGCAGCCTCACAGGGGGTGAGGTCTACGAGCAGTACTTC. The full variable domain, with the rest looked up from reference TRBV7-6 and TRBJ2-7, is GAGVSQSPRYKVTKRGQDVALRCDPISGHVSLYWYRQALGQGPEFLTYFNYEAQQDKSGLPNDRFSAERPEGSISTLTIQRTEQRDSAMYRCASSLTGGEVYEQYFGPGTRLTVT.

This chain links TRBV6-2 or TRBV6-3 with TRBJ2-7; perhaps TRBD2 as D (7 bases). The CDR3 totals 15 residues. Germline V CDR1 and CDR2: MNHEY, SVGEGT. V dropped 2 bases and J dropped 5 bases, with 16 bases sitting between them. The CDR3 nucleotides read TGTGCCAGCAGTTACGAGCCGGGGGGCATGGACGAGCAGTACTTC. As protein: CASSYEPGGMDEQYF.

The rearrangement uses TRBV9 and TRBJ2-2; TRBD2 might be the D (5 bases). Germline V gene lookup returns CDR1 SGDLS and CDR2 YYNGEE. CDR3 length: 17 residues. V lost 2 bases, J lost 6 bases, and 20 bases lay in between. CDR3 sequence reads: CASSVLMAGVSAGELFF. The CDR3 DNA reads as TGTGCCAGCAGCGTTCTGATGGCAGGCGTTAGCGCCGGGGAGCTGTTTTTT.

This chain connects TRBV19 to TRBJ1-1, with TRBD1 as a possible D gene (6 bases). Trimming cost V 7 bases and J 2 bases, with 17 bases left between them. Germline V gene lookup returns CDR1 LNHDA and CDR2 SQIVND (reference sequence). This CDR3 has 15 amino acids. In DNA, the CDR3 is TGTGCCAGTATGCGGACAGCTGGGAGAAACACTGAAGCTTTCTTT. Translating gives CASMRTAGRNTEAFF.

The J gene is TRBJ1-2, the V gene TRBV23-1; D is possibly TRBD1 (6 bases). TRBV23-1 is reported as an ORF; its role is uncertain. V shed 1 base and J shed 8 bases, with 17 bases lying between them. The CDR3 totals 15 residues. CDR3: CASSQFKQGIRGYTF. In DNA form, the CDR3 reads TGCGCCAGCAGTCAATTCAAACAGGGAATACGGGGCTACACCTTC.

The chain has TRBV27 and TRBJ1-5; tentatively, D is TRBD1 (5 bases). The CDR3 is 13 residues long. V lost 9 bases, J lost 0 bases, and 9 bases lay in between. The germline gives CDR1 MNHEY, CDR2 SMNVEV (reference sequence). Here the CDR3 DNA reads TGTGCCAGGGGGGGGAATAGCAATCAGCCCCAGCATTTT. Residues: CARGGNSNQPQHF.

The chain is built from TRBV29-1 and TRBJ1-1; 9 nucleotides align to TRBD1. The J segment lost 5 bases and the V segment lost 5 bases, leaving 3 bases of the junction unmatched. The CDR3 is made up of 12 amino acids. From germline, CDR1 is SQVTM and CDR2 ANQGSEA. The CDR3 region has the DNA TGCAGCGTTTTAGACAGGGGGACTGAAGCTTTCTTT. It is translated as CSVLDRGTEAFF.

The V call is TRBV3-1 (or the pseudogene TRBV3-2), the J call TRBJ2-5, with D unresolved. This CDR3 has 11 residues. CDR1 is LGHDT, CDR2 YNNKEL, per germline (reference sequence). Between the trimmed V and J ends, which lost 6 bases and 4 bases, there was a span of 6 bases. In nucleotides, the CDR3 is TGTGCCAGCAGTCTACTAGAGACCCAGTACTTC. This translates into CASSLLETQYF.